This TCR beta chain was identified in a study of read filtering for tumor transcriptome and immune sequencing. Study-wide background: Transcriptome libraries were built from DNase-treated RNA. Per sample, TCR-region reads ranged about 4 to 11 million by IR-seq, 85 to 1273 by RNA-seq. Study outcomes and limitations: The sorted CD138-negative fraction was a mixed bone marrow immune population, not purified T cells.

Molecular barcoded adaptors covering alpha/delta and beta/gamma chains were used on approximately 400 ng RNA. TCRdb analysed the reads with MiXCR anew, one entry per CDR3 protein. This repertoire shows 40,000 or so distinct CDR3 sequences, about 13% found once; its top ten account for 25% to 30%. Bone marrow was sampled from every patient at the time of active disease. Deletions cut 6 bases from V and 7 bases from J, with 13 bases between. This CDR3 contains 13 residues. CDR1 MDHEN and CDR2 SYDVKM come from the germline V gene. This clonotype was seen many times. Its antigen is undetermined. This sequence was found in a donor over 35 with multiple myeloma. The rearrangement uses TRBV28 and TRBJ2-1, with D tentatively TRBD2 (5 bases). Input material: a population of CD138-negative cells sorted from bone marrow. The CDR3 DNA follows: TGTGCCAGCAGGGGAGTATTGGGGAATGAGCAGTTCTTC. Translated, it gives CASRGVLGNEQFF.